What follows are 10 T cell receptor beta chains derived from one specimen sequenced in a study of CD8+ T cells in alopecia areata. Sequencing used cDNA as its template, made by extracting RNA and reverse transcribing it. Repertoires were generated with immunoSEQ multiplex PCR, while TCRdb's copy carries only in-frame clones and drops some. The sample has about 200,000 clones; under 80% are singletons. Regarding treatment: oral pan-JAK inhibitor, 5-10 mg twice daily. Sequenced here: CD4+ T cells sorted from blood, sampled at roughly week 49, from a patient treated with tofacitinib. The receptors derive from a human donor with alopecia areata.

The rearrangement joins TRBV29-1 to TRBJ2-7; 8 bases are a match to TRBD1. This CDR3 has 15 residues. J lost 5 bases, V lost 4 bases, and 13 bases had no gene match. Germline V gives CDR1 SQVTM, CDR2 ANQGSEA. The CDR3 reads CSVVPFRGRLNEQYF. CDR3 coding DNA: TGCAGCGTTGTCCCATTCAGGGGGCGCCTTAACGAGCAGTACTTC.

CDR3 coding DNA: TGTGCCAGCAAAGGGACAGCGCTGAACACTGAAGCTTTCTTT. As protein: CASKGTALNTEAFF. The V and J genes are TRBV6-6 and TRBJ1-1; 7 bases align to TRBD1. The length of the CDR3 is 14 residues. Per the germline V gene, CDR1 is MNHNY and CDR2 is SVGAGI (reference sequence). The V and J ends lost 7 bases and 0 bases, in that order; junction bases with no gene match: 5.

This chain links TRBV2 with TRBJ2-4; TRBD1 agrees at 10 bases. V gave up 6 bases and J gave up 6 bases; unmatched junction bases: 11. The CDR3 runs 16 residues. CDR1 and CDR2 from the germline V gene are SNHLY and FYNNEI. In DNA form, the CDR3 reads TGTGCCAGCAGGCCTCTAGTGGGACAGGGGACAAACATTCAGTACTTC. Its protein is CASRPLVGQGTNIQYF.

This clone has more than one count but fewer than ten. The rearrangement joins TRBV7-3 to TRBJ2-2, with 9 bases fitting TRBD1. This CDR3 is 16 amino acids long. Per the germline V gene, CDR1 is SGHTA and CDR2 is FQGTGA. The ends lost 5 bases at V and 0 bases at J; junction bases unmatched: 4. The CDR3 region has the DNA TGTGCCAGCAGCATCACAGGGGGCGCGAACACCGGGGAGCTGTTTTTT. As protein: CASSITGGANTGELFF.

V gene TRBV29-1 combines with J gene TRBJ2-7, with D tentatively TRBD1 or TRBD2 (6 bases each). Germline values: CDR1 SQVTM, CDR2 ANQGSEA. The CDR3 length is 14 residues. The V end was cut by 5 bases, the J end by 0 bases, with 14 bases between. Written as DNA, the CDR3 is TGCAGCGTTTCTTGGGGGGCCTCCTCCTACGAGCAGTACTTC. Translated: CSVSWGASSYEQYF.

Only a few counts were recorded for this clone. V gene TRBV6-4 combines with J gene TRBJ2-6; the D gene is possibly TRBD1 (6 bases). This CDR3 is built from 17 residues. Deletions cut 6 bases from V and 0 bases from J, with 15 bases between. Germline-derived CDR1 and CDR2 are MRHNA and SNTAGT. In DNA, the CDR3 is TGTGCCAGCAGCCCAGGGGTAATGGGCTCTGGGGCCAACGTCCTGACTTTC. Encoded protein: CASSPGVMGSGANVLTF.

This sequence joins TRBV29-1 and TRBJ2-3; the match to TRBD2 covers 9 bases. With V trimmed by 3 bases and J by 4 bases, 5 bases remained unmatched. Per germline, CDR1 SQVTM and CDR2 ANQGSEA. CDR3 length: 14 residues. The CDR3: CSVEGLADADTQYF. The CDR3, as DNA: TGCAGCGTTGAGGGACTAGCTGACGCAGATACGCAGTATTTT.

The CDR3 bases are TGCGCCACCGGGGGCCACACAGGGAGGGCAGATACGCAGTATTTT. Amino acid sequence: CATGGHTGRADTQYF. The J gene is TRBJ2-3, the V gene TRBV4-1, with D perhaps matching TRBD2 (7 bases). This CDR3 has 15 residues. Germline CDR1 and CDR2: MGHRA and YSYEKL. V dropped 10 bases and J dropped 4 bases, with 21 bases sitting between them.

The chain couples TRBV15 to TRBJ2-4; possible D gene TRBD1, 7 bases. The V and J ends lost 6 bases and 8 bases respectively, with 20 bases between them. Germline CDR1 is LNHNV and CDR2 is YYDKDF (reference sequence). The CDR3 sequence is 15 residues long. The CDR3 region has the DNA TGTGCCACCAGACGCACCGGACAGGTAGCGGACATTCAGTACTTC. Its translation is CATRRTGQVADIQYF.

The chain uses TRBV29-1 and TRBJ2-7; 7 positions agree with TRBD2. The germline CDR1 and CDR2 sequences are SQVTM and ANQGSEA. The length of the CDR3 is 15 residues. Losses at the gene ends were 2 bases for V and 2 bases for J; bases not matched to a gene: 9. The CDR3 here is CSVEPGRGGTYEQYF. Here the CDR3 DNA reads TGCAGCGTTGAACCCGGCCGGGGAGGGACCTACGAGCAGTACTTC.